These T cell receptor beta chains were read from a single sample in a study of vaccination effects on CD4 cells after COVID-19. Profiling relied on immunoSEQ multiplex PCR, and the TCRdb table lists in-frame clones only, not all of them. The sample has tens of thousands of clones; approximately 70% are singletons. No cognate antigen is known for these TCRs. Sequenced material: CD4+ T cells from PBMCs cultured with HCoV-OC43 spike peptides, taken before COVID-19 vaccination. These receptor sequences come from a human donor who received a COVID-19 vaccine. CDR3s leave out the opening cysteine and the closing phenylalanine or tryptophan.

j_call: TRBJ1-2
cdr3_length: 9
v_call: TRBV30
cdr3_aa: AWRDNYGYT

j_call: TRBJ1-1
cdr3_length: 12
v_call: TRBV6-5
cdr3_aa: ASSYVGGRTEAF

j_call: TRBJ2-6
cdr3_length: 15
v_call: TRBV19
cdr3_aa: ASNTQGTPSGANVLT

j_call: TRBJ2-5
cdr3_length: 13
v_call: TRBV29-1
cdr3_aa: SVPGSWHPQETQY

j_call: TRBJ1-1
cdr3_length: 9
v_call: TRBV10-3
cdr3_aa: ATGTNTEAF

j_call: TRBJ1-2
cdr3_length: 11
v_call: TRBV10-2
cdr3_aa: ASIRPGGYGYT

j_call: TRBJ1-5
cdr3_length: 15
v_call: TRBV28
cdr3_aa: ASSFRAKGASNQPQH

j_call: TRBJ2-1
cdr3_length: 9
v_call: TRBV2
cdr3_aa: ASSALNEQF

j_call: TRBJ2-4
cdr3_length: 14
v_call: TRBV28
cdr3_aa: ASSPYQGAGRNIQY

j_call: TRBJ2-3
cdr3_length: 13
v_call: TRBV5-1
cdr3_aa: ASSRYFQEGDTQY

j_call: TRBJ1-1
cdr3_length: 12
v_call: TRBV5-1
cdr3_aa: ASSLVQSDTEAF

j_call: TRBJ1-1
cdr3_length: 12
v_call: TRBV18
cdr3_aa: ASSPPSSVTEAF

j_call: TRBJ2-5
cdr3_length: 11
v_call: TRBV27
cdr3_aa: ASSLVAQGTQY

j_call: TRBJ2-1
cdr3_length: 11
v_call: TRBV15
cdr3_aa: ATSSQQGVKQF

j_call: TRBJ1-2
cdr3_length: 10
v_call: TRBV5-1
cdr3_aa: ASSKGDRGYT

j_call: TRBJ2-3
cdr3_length: 15
v_call: TRBV5-1
cdr3_aa: ASSLLGQGGFADTQY

j_call: TRBJ1-1
cdr3_length: 11
v_call: TRBV9
cdr3_aa: ASSVAMNTEAF

j_call: TRBJ2-3
cdr3_length: 13
v_call: TRBV7-2
cdr3_aa: ASSLRTGDTDTQY

j_call: TRBJ2-2
cdr3_length: 15
v_call: TRBV7-9
cdr3_aa: ASSPPRGQASTGELF

j_call: TRBJ1-2
cdr3_length: 10
v_call: TRBV6-1
cdr3_aa: ASSEIFGGYT

j_call: TRBJ1-2
cdr3_length: 10
v_call: TRBV28
cdr3_aa: ASSIKSYGYT

j_call: TRBJ1-5
cdr3_length: 13
v_call: TRBV30
cdr3_aa: AWSRADYSNQPQH